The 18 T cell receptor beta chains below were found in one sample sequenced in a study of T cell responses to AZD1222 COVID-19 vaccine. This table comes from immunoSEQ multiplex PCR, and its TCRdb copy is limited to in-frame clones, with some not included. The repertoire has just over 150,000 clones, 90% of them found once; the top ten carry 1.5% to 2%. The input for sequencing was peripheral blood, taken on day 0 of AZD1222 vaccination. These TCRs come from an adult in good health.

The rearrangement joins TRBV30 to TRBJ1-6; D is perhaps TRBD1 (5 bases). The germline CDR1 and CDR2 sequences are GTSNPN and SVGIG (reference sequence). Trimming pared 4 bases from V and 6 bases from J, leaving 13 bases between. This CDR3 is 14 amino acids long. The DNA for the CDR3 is TGTGCCTGGATATCGGGGCAGGGTAATTCACCCCTCCACTTT. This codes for CAWISGQGNSPLHF.

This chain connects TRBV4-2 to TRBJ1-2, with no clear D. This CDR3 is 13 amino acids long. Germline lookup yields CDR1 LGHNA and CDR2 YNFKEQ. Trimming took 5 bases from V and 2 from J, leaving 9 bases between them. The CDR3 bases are TGTGCCAGCAGCGCCCCGGACAACTATGGCTACACCTTC. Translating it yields CASSAPDNYGYTF.

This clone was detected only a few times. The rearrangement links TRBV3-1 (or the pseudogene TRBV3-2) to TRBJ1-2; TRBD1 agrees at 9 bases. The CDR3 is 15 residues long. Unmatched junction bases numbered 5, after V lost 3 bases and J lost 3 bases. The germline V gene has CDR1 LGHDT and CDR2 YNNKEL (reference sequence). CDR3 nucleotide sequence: TGTGCCAGCAGCCAGACAGGGGGAGACTACTATGGCTACACCTTC. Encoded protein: CASSQTGGDYYGYTF.

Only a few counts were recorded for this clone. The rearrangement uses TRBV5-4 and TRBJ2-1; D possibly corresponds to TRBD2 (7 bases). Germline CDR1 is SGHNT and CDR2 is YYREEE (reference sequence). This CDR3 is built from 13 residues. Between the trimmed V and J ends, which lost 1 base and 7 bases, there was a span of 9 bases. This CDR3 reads CASSLRGGNEQFF. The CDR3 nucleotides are TGTGCCAGCAGCTTGAGGGGGGGGAATGAGCAGTTCTTC.

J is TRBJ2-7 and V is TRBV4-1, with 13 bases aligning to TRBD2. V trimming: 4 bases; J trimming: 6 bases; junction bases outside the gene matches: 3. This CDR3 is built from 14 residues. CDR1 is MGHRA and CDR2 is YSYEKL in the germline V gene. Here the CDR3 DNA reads TGCGCCAGCAGCCCCGGACTAGCGGGAGTCGAGCAGTACTTC. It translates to CASSPGLAGVEQYF.

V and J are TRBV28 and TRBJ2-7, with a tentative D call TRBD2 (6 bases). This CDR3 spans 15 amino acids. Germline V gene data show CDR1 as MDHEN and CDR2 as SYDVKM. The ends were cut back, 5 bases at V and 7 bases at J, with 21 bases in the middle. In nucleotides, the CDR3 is TGTGCCAGCAGTCCCCGCGTTTGGGGGGAGCATGAGCAGTACTTC. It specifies CASSPRVWGEHEQYF.

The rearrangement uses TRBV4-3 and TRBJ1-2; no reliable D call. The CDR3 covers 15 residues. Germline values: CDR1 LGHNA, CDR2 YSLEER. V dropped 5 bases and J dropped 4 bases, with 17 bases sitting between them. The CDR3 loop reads CASSYTNSSFYGYTF. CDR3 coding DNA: TGCGCCAGCAGCTATACTAACAGCTCTTTCTATGGCTACACCTTC.

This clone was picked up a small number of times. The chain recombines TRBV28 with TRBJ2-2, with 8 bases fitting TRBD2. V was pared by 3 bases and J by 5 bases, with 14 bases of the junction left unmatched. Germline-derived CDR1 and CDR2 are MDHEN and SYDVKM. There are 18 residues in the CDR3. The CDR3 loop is CASSLGRLAQRGTGELFF. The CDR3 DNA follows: TGTGCCAGCAGTTTGGGTCGACTAGCGCAACGCGGAACCGGGGAGCTGTTTTTT.

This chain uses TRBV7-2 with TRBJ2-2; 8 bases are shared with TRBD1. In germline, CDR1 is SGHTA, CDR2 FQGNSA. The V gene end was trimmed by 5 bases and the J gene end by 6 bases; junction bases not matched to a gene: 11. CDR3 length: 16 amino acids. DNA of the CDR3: TGTGCCAGCAGCCCAGGGGGCAGGGTAGTCGCCGGGGAGCTGTTTTTT. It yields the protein CASSPGGRVVAGELFF.

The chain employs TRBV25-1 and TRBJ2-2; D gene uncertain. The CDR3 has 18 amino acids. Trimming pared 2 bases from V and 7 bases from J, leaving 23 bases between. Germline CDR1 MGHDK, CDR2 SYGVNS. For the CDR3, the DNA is TGTGCCAGCAGTGAAAATCCCGGGCAGAATCAGGAAGGCGGGGAGCTGTTTTTT. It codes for CASSENPGQNQEGGELFF.

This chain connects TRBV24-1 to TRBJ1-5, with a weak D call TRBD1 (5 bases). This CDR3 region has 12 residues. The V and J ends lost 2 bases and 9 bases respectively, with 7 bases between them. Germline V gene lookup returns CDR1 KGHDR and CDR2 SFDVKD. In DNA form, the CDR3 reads TGTGCCACCAGTGATTCAGACAGGCCCCAGCATTTT. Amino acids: CATSDSDRPQHF.

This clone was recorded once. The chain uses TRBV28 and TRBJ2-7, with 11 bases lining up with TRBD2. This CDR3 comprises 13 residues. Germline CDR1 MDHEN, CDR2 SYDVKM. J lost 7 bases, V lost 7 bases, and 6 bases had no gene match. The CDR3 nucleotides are TGTGCCAGCACACTAGCGGGAGTCGGGGAGCAGTACTTC. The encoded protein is CASTLAGVGEQYF.

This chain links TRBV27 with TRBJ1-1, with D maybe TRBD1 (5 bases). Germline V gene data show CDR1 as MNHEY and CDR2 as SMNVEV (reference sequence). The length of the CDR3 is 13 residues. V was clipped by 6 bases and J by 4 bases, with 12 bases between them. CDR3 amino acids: CASRSAGITEAFF. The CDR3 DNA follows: TGTGCCAGCAGAAGTGCAGGGATCACTGAAGCTTTCTTT.

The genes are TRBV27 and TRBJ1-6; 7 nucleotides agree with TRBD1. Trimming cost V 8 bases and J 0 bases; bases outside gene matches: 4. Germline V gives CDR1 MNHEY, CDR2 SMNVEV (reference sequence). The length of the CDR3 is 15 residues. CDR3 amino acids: CASRQGGSYNSPLHF. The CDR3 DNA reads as TGTGCCAGCCGCCAGGGGGGCTCCTATAATTCACCCCTCCACTTT.

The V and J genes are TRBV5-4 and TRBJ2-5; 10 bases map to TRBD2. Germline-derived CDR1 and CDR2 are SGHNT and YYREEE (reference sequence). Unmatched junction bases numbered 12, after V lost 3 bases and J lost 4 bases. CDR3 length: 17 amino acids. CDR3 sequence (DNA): TGTGCCAGCAGCTCGTTTTGGGGAGCGGGAGGGCGAGAGACCCAGTACTTC. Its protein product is CASSSFWGAGGRETQYF.

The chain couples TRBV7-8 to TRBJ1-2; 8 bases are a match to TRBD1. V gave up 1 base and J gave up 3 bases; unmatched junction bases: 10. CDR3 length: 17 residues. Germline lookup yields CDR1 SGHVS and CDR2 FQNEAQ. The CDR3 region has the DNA TGTGCCAGCAGCTTAGTGGGCAGGGGGCGCATTGACTATGGCTACACCTTC. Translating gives CASSLVGRGRIDYGYTF.

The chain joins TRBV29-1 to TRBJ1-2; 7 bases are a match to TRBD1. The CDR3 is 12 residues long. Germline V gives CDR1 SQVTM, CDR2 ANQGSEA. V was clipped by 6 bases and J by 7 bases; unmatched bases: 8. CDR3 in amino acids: CSVADRVSGYTF. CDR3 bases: TGCAGCGTCGCCGACAGGGTTAGTGGCTACACCTTC.

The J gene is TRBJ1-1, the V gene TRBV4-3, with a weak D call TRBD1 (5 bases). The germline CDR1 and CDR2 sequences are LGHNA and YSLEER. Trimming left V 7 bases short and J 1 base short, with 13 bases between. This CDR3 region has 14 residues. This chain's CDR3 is CASTPGRTNTEAFF. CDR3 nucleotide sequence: TGCGCCAGCACTCCGGGACGGACGAACACTGAAGCTTTCTTT.